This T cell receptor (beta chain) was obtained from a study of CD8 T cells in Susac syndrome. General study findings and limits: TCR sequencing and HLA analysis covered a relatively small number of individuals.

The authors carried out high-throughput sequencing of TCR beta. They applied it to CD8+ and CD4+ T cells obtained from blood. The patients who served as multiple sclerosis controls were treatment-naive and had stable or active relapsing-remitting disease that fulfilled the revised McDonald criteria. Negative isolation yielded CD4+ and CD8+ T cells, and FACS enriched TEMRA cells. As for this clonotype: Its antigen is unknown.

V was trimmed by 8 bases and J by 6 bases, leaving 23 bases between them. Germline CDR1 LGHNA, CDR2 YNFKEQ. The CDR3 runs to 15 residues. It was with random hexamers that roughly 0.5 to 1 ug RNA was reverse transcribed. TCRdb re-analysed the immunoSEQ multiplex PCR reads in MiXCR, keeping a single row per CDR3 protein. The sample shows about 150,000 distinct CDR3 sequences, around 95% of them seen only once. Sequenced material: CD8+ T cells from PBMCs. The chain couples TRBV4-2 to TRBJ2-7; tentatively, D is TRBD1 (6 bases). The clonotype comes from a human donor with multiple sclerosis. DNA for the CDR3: TGTGCCAGCCTCCCTTCTAGGGGGAAAACATCCGAGCAGTACGTC. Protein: CASLPSRGKTSEQYV.